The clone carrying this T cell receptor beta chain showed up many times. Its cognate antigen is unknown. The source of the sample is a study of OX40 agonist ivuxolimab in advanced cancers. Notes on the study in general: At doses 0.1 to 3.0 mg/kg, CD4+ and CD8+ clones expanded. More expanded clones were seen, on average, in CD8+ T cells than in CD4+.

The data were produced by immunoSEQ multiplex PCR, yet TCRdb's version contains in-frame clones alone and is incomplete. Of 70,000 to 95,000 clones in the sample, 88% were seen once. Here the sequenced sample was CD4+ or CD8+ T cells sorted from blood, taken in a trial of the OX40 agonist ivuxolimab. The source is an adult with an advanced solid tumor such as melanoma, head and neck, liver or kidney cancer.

The CDR3 is CASSVVGFGANEQFF. DNA for the CDR3: TGTGCCAGCAGCGTAGTGGGATTTGGGGCCAATGAGCAGTTCTTC. This chain connects TRBV9 to TRBJ2-1, with D tentatively TRBD1 (5 bases). Germline V gene lookup returns CDR1 SGDLS and CDR2 YYNGEE. The CDR3 runs to 15 residues. The ends were cut back, 0 bases at V and 6 bases at J, with 13 bases in the middle.